What follows are 15 T cell receptor beta chains derived from one specimen sequenced in a study of blood T cell repertoires in COVID-19. Here immunoSEQ multiplex PCR was the method, and the copy in TCRdb shows in-frame clones only, minus some. The sample consists of approximately 160,000 clones, less than 90% of them appearing once. The sample consisted of PBMCs or T cells enriched from blood (not recorded which). The receptors shown here come from a woman aged 45 to 65 who had recovered from COVID-19.

This clone was recorded only once. The V and J genes are TRBV5-5 and TRBJ1-2; D remains ambiguous. Per germline, CDR1 SGHKS and CDR2 YYEKEE (reference sequence). The germline V and J ends were trimmed by 4 bases and 6 bases, with 22 bases remaining between them. The length of the CDR3 is 16 residues. This chain's CDR3 is CASSQGGGRVLDGYTF. Here the CDR3 DNA reads TGTGCCAGCAGCCAAGGTGGAGGACGGGTTTTGGATGGCTACACCTTC.

The V call is TRBV28, the J call TRBJ1-4; D gene unclear. Germline CDR1 is MDHEN and CDR2 is SYDVKM. V lost 3 bases and J 2 bases, leaving 10 bases between the germline ends. The CDR3 extends over 15 amino acids. CDR3 nucleotide sequence: TGTGCCAGCAGTTTGCCCATGGGCACTAATGAAAAACTGTTTTTT. Protein sequence: CASSLPMGTNEKLFF.

This chain links TRBV9 with TRBJ2-2; D remains ambiguous. CDR1 is SGDLS, CDR2 YYNGEE, per germline. This CDR3 is 15 amino acids long. Trimming cost V 0 bases and J 0 bases, with 6 bases left between them. As DNA, the CDR3 is TGTGCCAGCAGCGTAGGCGGAACGAACACCGGGGAGCTGTTTTTT. Translating gives CASSVGGTNTGELFF. The entire variable domain, with the rest obtained from reference TRBV9 and TRBJ2-2, is as follows: DSGVTQTPKHLITATGQRVTLRCSPRSGDLSVYWYQQSLDQGLQFLIQYYNGEERAKGNILERFSAQQFPDLHSELNLSSLELGDSALYFCASSVGGTNTGELFFGEGSRLTVL.

A note on this clone: Germline and junction disagree at one end, which may indicate a read error. V is TRBV7-2 and J is TRBJ1-2, with TRBD1 matching 12 bases. This CDR3 contains 18 residues. Germline lookup yields CDR1 SGHTA and CDR2 FQGNSA. The CDR3 loop is CASRLGTGGLADHYGYTF. CDR3 nucleotides: TGTGCCAGCAGATTAGGGACAGGGGGCTTGGCGGACCACTATGGCTACACCTTC. Using reference TRBV7-2 and TRBJ1-2 for the parts outside the CDR3, the full variable domain is GAGVSQSPSNKVTEKGKDVELRCDPISGHTALYWYRQSLGQGLEFLIYFQGNSAPDKSGLPSDRFSAERTGGSVSTLTIQRTQQEDSAVYLCASRLGTGGLADHYGYTFGSGTRLTVV.

This clone was found a few times. V gene TRBV18 combines with J gene TRBJ2-6, with 9 positions matching TRBD1. This CDR3 has 16 amino acids. J was trimmed by 3 bases and V by 6 bases; bases with no gene match: 6. CDR1 and CDR2 from the germline V gene are KGHSH and LQKENI. The CDR3 DNA is TGTGCCAGCTCCTCAGACAGGGGGTTTGGGGCCAACGTCCTGACTTTC. Translation gives CASSSDRGFGANVLTF.

The chain employs TRBV29-1 and TRBJ2-5; D not certain. The CDR3 has 11 residues. Between the trimmed V and J ends, which lost 3 bases and 7 bases, there was a span of 9 bases. Germline V gene lookup returns CDR1 SQVTM and CDR2 ANQGSEA. CDR3 residues: CSVDFMRTQYF. DNA for the CDR3: TGCAGCGTTGATTTCATGAGGACCCAGTACTTC.

V is TRBV11-3 and J is TRBJ2-7; 8 bases match TRBD1. The CDR3 is 14 residues long. Germline values: CDR1 SGHNT, CDR2 YENEEA. The V gene end was trimmed by 2 bases and the J gene end by 6 bases; junction bases not matched to a gene: 6. CDR3 in DNA: TGTGCCAGCAGCTTAACGGACGGACAGGGCGAGCAGTACTTC. This encodes CASSLTDGQGEQYF.

V is TRBV2 and J is TRBJ1-6; D is perhaps TRBD1 (5 bases). V gave up 8 bases and J gave up 6 bases, with 11 bases separating them. This CDR3 region has 13 residues. The germline CDR1 and CDR2 sequences are SNHLY and FYNNEI. The CDR3 DNA reads as TGTGCCAGCGTCGCGGGGCTTAATTCACCCCTCCACTTT. Its translation is CASVAGLNSPLHF. The full variable domain, in which reference TRBV2 and TRBJ1-6 provide the parts outside the CDR3, is EPEVTQTPSHQVTQMGQEVILRCVPISNHLYFYWYRQILGQKVEFLVSFYNNEISEKSEIFDDQFSVERPDGSNFTLKIRSTKLEDSAMYFCASVAGLNSPLHFGNGTRLTVT.

This clone has more than one count but fewer than ten. The genes are TRBV27 and TRBJ1-2, with 7 bases aligning to TRBD1. Trimming took 3 bases from V and 8 from J; bases not matched to a gene: 24. Germline CDR1 reads MNHEY; CDR2 reads SMNVEV (reference sequence). CDR3 length equals 19 residues. CDR3 loop: CASSFSSSFIDRVLLGYTF. The CDR3 DNA reads TGTGCCAGCAGTTTTTCCTCCTCCTTTATAGACAGGGTCCTCTTGGGCTACACCTTC.

The chain links TRBV19 to TRBJ1-2, with 9 positions matching TRBD1. Germline assignment: CDR1 LNHDA and CDR2 SQIVND (reference sequence). Trimming cost V 6 bases and J 9 bases; bases outside gene matches: 11. The length of the CDR3 is 14 residues. The CDR3 DNA follows: TGTGCCAGTAGCAGCGCCGGGACAGGGTTTAGCTACACCTTC. Residues: CASSSAGTGFSYTF.

This clone was detected only once. This chain connects TRBV3-1 (or the pseudogene TRBV3-2) to TRBJ2-7, with D possibly being TRBD1 (6 bases). This CDR3 is 16 amino acids long. Germline CDR1 LGHDT, CDR2 YNNKEL (reference sequence). Trimming removed 0 bases from V and 4 bases from J, with 16 bases in between. Here the CDR3 reads CASSQDFTGQDYEQYF. The CDR3 DNA reads TGTGCCAGCAGCCAAGATTTTACGGGACAAGATTACGAGCAGTACTTC.

The chain carries TRBV6-2 or TRBV6-3 and TRBJ2-5; D perhaps matches TRBD2 (6 bases). The CDR3 contains 15 residues. In germline, CDR1 is MNHEY, CDR2 SVGEGT. Between the trimmed V and J ends, which lost 4 bases and 2 bases, there was a span of 14 bases. The CDR3 nucleotides are TGTGCCAGCAGTTCGGCGGGGAAGGGGCAAGAGACCCAGTACTTC. This translates into CASSSAGKGQETQYF.

The chain combines TRBV19 with TRBJ1-1; D ambiguous. The V end was cut by 7 bases, the J end by 1 base, with 13 bases between. Per the germline V gene, CDR1 is LNHDA and CDR2 is SQIVND (reference sequence). The CDR3 extends over 14 amino acids. The CDR3 spells CASTVLGGNTEAFF. The CDR3 region has the DNA TGTGCCAGTACCGTTCTTGGAGGGAACACTGAAGCTTTCTTT.

The gene calls are TRBV27 and TRBJ2-1; TRBD2 agrees at 7 bases. The CDR3 has 17 residues. V was pared by 1 base and J by 7 bases, with 13 bases of the junction left unmatched. Germline V gene sequence: CDR1 MNHEY, CDR2 SMNVEV (reference sequence). The CDR3 DNA is TGTGCCAGCAGTTTATACGGACGGCGGGGGTGGGTAAATGAGCAGTTCTTC. The encoded protein is CASSLYGRRGWVNEQFF.

The chain has TRBV19 and TRBJ2-1; 8 bases match TRBD1. CDR3 length: 15 amino acids. V gave up 4 bases and J gave up 6 bases; unmatched junction bases: 8. CDR1 and CDR2 (germline): LNHDA, SQIVND (reference sequence). Here the CDR3 reads CASSSDRGFSNEQFF. CDR3 nucleotides: TGTGCCAGTAGTAGTGACAGGGGATTTTCCAATGAGCAGTTCTTC.